This TCR beta chain derives from a study of blood T cell repertoires in COVID-19. Study overall: Nucleic acid was either cDNA or gDNA, and it came from T cells, B-cell-depleted T cells, or PBMCs.

V lost 7 bases, J lost 5 bases, and 3 bases stayed unmatched. Germline CDR1 and CDR2: LNHDA and SQIVND (reference sequence). CDR3 length equals 13 residues. Only in-frame clones appear in the TCRdb table, and some are missing; sequencing was by immunoSEQ multiplex PCR. In the table there are 410,000 or so clones, approximately 89% of which are singletons. This sequence originates from a woman between 35 and 50 years old with COVID-19, enrolled during active disease. The chain recombines TRBV19 with TRBJ1-5, with 9 nucleotides matching TRBD1. What was sequenced was peripheral blood. DNA of the CDR3: TGTGCCAGTAAAGACAGGGGGGATCAGCCCCAGCATTTT. Protein: CASKDRGDQPQHF.